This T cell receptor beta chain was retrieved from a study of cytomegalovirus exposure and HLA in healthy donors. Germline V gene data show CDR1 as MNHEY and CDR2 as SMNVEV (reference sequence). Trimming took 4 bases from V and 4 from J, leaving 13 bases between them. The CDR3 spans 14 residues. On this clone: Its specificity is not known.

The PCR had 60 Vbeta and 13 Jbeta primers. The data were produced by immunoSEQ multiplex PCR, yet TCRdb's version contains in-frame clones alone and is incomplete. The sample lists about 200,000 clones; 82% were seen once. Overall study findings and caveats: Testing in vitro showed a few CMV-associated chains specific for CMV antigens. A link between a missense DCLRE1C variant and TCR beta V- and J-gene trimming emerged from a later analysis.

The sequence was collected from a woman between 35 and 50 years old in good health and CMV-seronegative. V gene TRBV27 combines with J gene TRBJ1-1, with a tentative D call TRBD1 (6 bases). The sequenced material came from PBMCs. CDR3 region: CASSSYRVGTEAFF. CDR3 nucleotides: TGTGCCAGCAGTTCATACAGGGTTGGCACTGAAGCTTTCTTT.